This is a list of T cell receptor beta chains from one sample in a study of technical replicates of blood from a few donors. The protocol was immunoSEQ multiplex PCR, while the TCRdb copy is restricted to in-frame clones and leaves out a portion. The profile covers fewer than 80,000 clones, with roughly nine tenths appearing a single time and 4.8% taken by the ten largest. Sequences were obtained from PBMCs. The origin of the receptors is a human donor in good health. Some clones in this sample may be carry-over from other donors' samples. Each CDR3 is given with its conserved first and last residue. The D gene is left open where the match is weak. Only some rows state a clone size, as once, few, many or a class for expanded clones.

j_call clone_size d_call v_call cdr3_aa cdr3_nt
TRBJ2-3 - - TRBV30 CAWSPRGSGRTDTQYF TGTGCCTGGAGCCCCAGGGGTTCAGGAAGGACAGATACGCAGTATTTT
TRBJ1-4 - - TRBV7-3 CASSSGPPGNGKLFF TGTGCCAGCAGTTCGGGTCCGCCGGGAAACGGAAAACTGTTTTTT
TRBJ2-1 - - TRBV7-9 CASNPSVGAGGAQFF TGTGCCAGCAACCCTTCGGTGGGAGCCGGAGGTGCTCAGTTCTTC
TRBJ2-5 - TRBD2 TRBV7-8 CASSLWASGSKETQYF TGTGCCAGCAGCTTATGGGCTAGCGGGAGTAAAGAGACCCAGTACTTC
TRBJ1-5 few TRBD1 TRBV6-5 CASRRTGGQPQHF TGTGCCAGCAGACGGACAGGGGGTCAGCCCCAGCATTTT
TRBJ1-1 few TRBD1 TRBV9 CASSVGQFTEAFF TGTGCCAGCAGCGTGGGACAGTTCACTGAAGCTTTCTTT
TRBJ2-7 - - TRBV25-1 CASSRSGSYEQYF TGTGCCAGCAGTCGAAGCGGGTCCTACGAGCAGTACTTC
TRBJ1-1 - - TRBV11-2 CASSFGNTEAFF TGTGCCAGCAGCTTCGGGAACACTGAAGCTTTCTTT
TRBJ2-1 - TRBD2 TRBV13 CASSWGGGEQFF TGTGCCAGCAGCTGGGGGGGTGGGGAGCAGTTCTTC
TRBJ1-5 once - TRBV4-1 CASSQVTFIKGNQPQHF TGCGCCAGCAGCCAAGTGACTTTTATAAAGGGCAATCAGCCCCAGCATTTT
TRBJ1-3 - - TRBV11-2 CASSRAGAGSAGNTIYF TGTGCCAGCAGCCGAGCGGGTGCGGGCTCTGCGGGAAACACCATATATTTT
TRBJ2-5 - TRBD2 TRBV29-1 CSVGQAGGGETQYF TGCAGCGTTGGTCAGGCGGGAGGCGGAGAGACCCAGTACTTC
TRBJ2-7 - - TRBV5-5 CASSPNPGHQSYEQYF TGTGCCAGCAGCCCAAACCCGGGACACCAGTCCTACGAGCAGTACTTC
TRBJ1-2 - - TRBV5-1 CASSSPGQPHLGGYTF TGCGCCAGCAGCTCTCCCGGACAGCCCCACCTGGGAGGCTACACCTTC
TRBJ2-7 - TRBD1 TRBV5-4 CASSSGQGAAYEQYF TGTGCCAGCAGCTCGGGACAGGGGGCTGCCTACGAGCAGTACTTC
TRBJ1-4 - - TRBV6-5 CASSLDNGGEKLFF TGTGCCAGCAGCTTAGACAACGGGGGGGAAAAACTGTTTTTT
TRBJ2-7 - TRBD2 TRBV30 CAWTRGSSYEQYF TGTGCCTGGACACGCGGGAGCTCCTACGAGCAGTACTTC
TRBJ2-7 - - TRBV7-2 CASSLGVNSGRDKQYF TGTGCCAGCAGCTTAGGGGTCAATTCGGGGCGGGATAAGCAGTACTTC
TRBJ1-1 - - TRBV4-2 CASSLDRGMNTEAFF TGTGCCAGCAGCCTGGACCGGGGGATGAACACTGAAGCTTTCTTT
TRBJ1-2 - - TRBV19 CASRQERTNYGYTF TGTGCCAGTAGGCAAGAGCGGACTAACTATGGCTACACCTTC
TRBJ1-4 - TRBD1 TRBV2 CASRERTGAEKLFF TGTGCCAGCAGGGAAAGGACAGGAGCTGAAAAACTGTTTTTT
TRBJ1-1 - - TRBV20-1 CSARSGIF TGCAGTGCTCGAAGCGGTATCTTT
TRBJ2-7 - TRBD2 TRBV5-1 CASSISGSTYEQYF TGCGCCAGCAGCATTAGCGGGAGTACCTACGAGCAGTACTTC
TRBJ2-7 - TRBD2 TRBV4-3 CASSQEWASGGHSTYEQYF TGCGCCAGCAGCCAGGAGTGGGCTAGCGGGGGCCATTCCACCTACGAGCAGTACTTC
TRBJ1-2 - - TRBV5-1 CASSLAGIGGYTF TGCGCCAGCAGCTTGGCGGGTATCGGTGGCTACACCTTC
TRBJ2-7 - TRBD1 TRBV4-3 CASSQELGQGFTEQYF TGCGCCAGCAGCCAAGAACTCGGACAGGGTTTCACCGAGCAGTACTTC
TRBJ2-7 - TRBD1 TRBV7-9 CASSLGQGTWEQYF TGTGCCAGCAGCTTAGGACAGGGAACCTGGGAGCAGTACTTC
TRBJ2-1 - TRBD2 TRBV4-2 CASSQDTLAGHNNEQFF TGTGCCAGCAGCCAAGACACACTAGCGGGACACAACAATGAGCAGTTCTTC
TRBJ2-3 - TRBD2 TRBV5-1 CASSDLSGVTDTQYF TGCGCCAGCAGCGATTTGAGCGGGGTAACGGATACGCAGTATTTT